The next 29 T cell receptor beta chains were all read from a single sample in a study of long-term antiretroviral therapy in people with HIV. Investigators performed immunoSEQ version v3.0 at survey level. Assay: immunoSEQ multiplex PCR; the TCRdb copy retains only in-frame clones and omits some. The sample contains tens of thousands of clones, 94% of which appear only once. The specimen comprised unsorted PBMCs, sampled 7.3 to 7.5 years after starting antiretroviral therapy. Receptors were obtained from a man aged 45-60 years with HIV.

V gene TRBV6-6 combines with J gene TRBJ2-2; weak D call: TRBD2 (7 bases). The CDR3 spans 15 residues. Germline CDR1 is MNHNY and CDR2 is SVGAGI (reference sequence). Trimming took 2 bases from V and 6 from J, leaving 13 bases between them. CDR3 in amino acids: CASSYGGGPPGELFF. The CDR3 region has the DNA TGTGCCAGCAGTTACGGCGGGGGCCCGCCCGGGGAGCTGTTTTTT.

This clone was seen once. The chain recombines TRBV13 with TRBJ2-2; D is unclear. Germline V gene data show CDR1 as PRHDT and CDR2 as FYEKMQ (reference sequence). The CDR3 totals 13 residues. With 8 bases removed from V and 1 base from J, the gap between germline ends came to 8 bases. DNA for the CDR3: TGTGCCAGCGGGTCCAGGAACACCGGGGAGCTGTTTTTT. This encodes CASGSRNTGELFF.

This chain connects TRBV7-9 to TRBJ2-5; 7 nucleotides agree with TRBD1. CDR3 length: 14 amino acids. The ends lost 5 bases at V and 5 bases at J; junction bases unmatched: 8. From germline, CDR1 is SEHNR and CDR2 FQNEAQ (reference sequence). CDR3 region: CASSRQGVGETQYF. The CDR3 DNA sequence: TGTGCCAGCAGCCGACAGGGCGTGGGGGAGACCCAGTACTTC.

This clone has a single count. The gene calls are TRBV19 and TRBJ2-2, with a weak D call TRBD2 (6 bases). V dropped 6 bases and J dropped 2 bases, with 10 bases sitting between them. CDR1 and CDR2 (germline): LNHDA, SQIVND (reference sequence). This CDR3 comprises 14 residues. The CDR3 nucleotides read TGTGCCAGTAGATCTACTAGCAACACCGGGGAGCTGTTTTTT. Its translation: CASRSTSNTGELFF.

The rearrangement links TRBV10-2 to TRBJ2-7, with 9 bases that match TRBD1. With V trimmed by 8 bases and J by 2 bases, 10 bases remained unmatched. Per the germline V gene, CDR1 is WSHSY and CDR2 is SAAADI. The CDR3 totals 15 residues. In nucleotides, the CDR3 is TGCGCCAGCTCGAGCGGGACAGGGTTCCCCTACGAGCAGTACTTC. Translated, it gives CASSSGTGFPYEQYF.

Note on this clone: At the DNA level, this CDR3 is encoded by other sequences in the same sample as well. The rearrangement uses TRBV18 and TRBJ2-7; 10 bases are shared with TRBD1. Per the germline V gene, CDR1 is KGHSH and CDR2 is LQKENI. The length of the CDR3 is 14 residues. The ends lost 2 bases at V and 4 bases at J; junction bases unmatched: 2. CDR3 sequence reads: CASSPSDRGYEQYF. The CDR3 nucleotides are TGTGCCAGCTCACCATCGGACAGGGGGTACGAGCAGTACTTC.

The chain has TRBV10-3 and TRBJ1-2, with D possibly TRBD1 on 6 matching bases. With 8 bases removed from V and 1 base from J, the gap between germline ends came to 11 bases. Germline V CDR1 and CDR2: ENHRY, SYGVKD. This CDR3 spans 13 amino acids. Here the CDR3 reads CAIQGGGNYGYTF. The DNA of the CDR3 is TGTGCCATCCAGGGAGGGGGTAACTATGGCTACACCTTC.

This chain uses TRBV19 with TRBJ1-6, with D maybe TRBD1 (6 bases). Germline CDR1 LNHDA, CDR2 SQIVND (reference sequence). Trimming stripped 5 bases from V and 5 bases from J, with 22 bases between. The CDR3 length is 18 residues. The CDR3, as DNA: TGTGCCAGTAGTCCCAAGGGCCCTCGGACAGAGGATAATTCACCCCTCCACTTT. Its translation is CASSPKGPRTEDNSPLHF. The whole variable domain, remainder taken from reference TRBV19 and TRBJ1-6, is DGGITQSPKYLFRKEGQNVTLSCEQNLNHDAMYWYRQDPGQGLRLIYYSQIVNDFQKGDIAEGYSVSREKKESFPLTVTSAQKNPTAFYLCASSPKGPRTEDNSPLHFGNGTRLTVT.

The V gene is TRBV4-1, the J gene TRBJ2-3, with no clear D. Trimming took 5 bases from V and 0 from J, leaving 18 bases between them. From germline, CDR1 is MGHRA and CDR2 YSYEKL. This CDR3 has 17 residues. CDR3 in amino acids: CASSGAPLPPSTDTQYF. CDR3 sequence (DNA): TGCGCCAGCAGCGGAGCCCCTCTTCCTCCTAGCACAGATACGCAGTATTTT.

This chain joins TRBV2 and TRBJ2-7; TRBD1 might be the D (6 bases). The V gene lost 7 bases and the J gene lost 0 bases, with 13 bases spanning the gap. CDR1 and CDR2 (germline): SNHLY, FYNNEI. This CDR3 has 14 amino acids. The CDR3: CASTKQGNSYEQYF. The CDR3 DNA reads as TGTGCCAGCACCAAACAGGGAAACTCCTACGAGCAGTACTTC.

This sequence joins TRBV11-2 and TRBJ2-3, with a possible D match to TRBD2 (6 bases). The germline gives CDR1 SGHAT, CDR2 FQNNGV. This CDR3 has 19 residues. The germline V and J ends were trimmed by 4 bases and 0 bases, with 23 bases remaining between them. CDR3 region: CASSSRSGDFFASTDTQYF. The CDR3 bases are TGTGCCAGCAGCTCGCGGTCGGGGGACTTCTTCGCTAGCACAGATACGCAGTATTTT.

The chain joins TRBV6-1 to TRBJ1-5; a possible D gene is TRBD1 (6 bases). The length of the CDR3 is 15 residues. Trimming removed 5 bases from V and 0 bases from J, with 11 bases in between. Per the germline V gene, CDR1 is MNHNS and CDR2 is SASEGT. Here the CDR3 DNA reads TGTGCCAGCAGTATTCAGGGGTATAGCAATCAGCCCCAGCATTTT. Protein sequence: CASSIQGYSNQPQHF.

The chain combines TRBV7-2 with TRBJ2-2, with D perhaps matching TRBD2 (5 bases). The V end was cut by 5 bases, the J end by 4 bases, with 11 bases between. The CDR3 consists of 14 residues. CDR1 is SGHTA, CDR2 FQGNSA, per germline. In DNA form, the CDR3 reads TGTGCCAGCAGCGATCTACGGGGCACCGGGGAGCTGTTTTTT. It translates to CASSDLRGTGELFF.

The rearrangement joins TRBV19 to TRBJ2-1; the match to TRBD2 covers 8 bases. This CDR3 contains 15 residues. J gave up 3 bases and V 2 bases, and 3 bases lay outside the gene matches. CDR1 is LNHDA, CDR2 SQIVND, per germline (reference sequence). CDR3 in DNA: TGTGCCAGTAGTATATTCGCGGGGGGCTACAATGAGCAGTTCTTC. It specifies CASSIFAGGYNEQFF.

This clone was detected only once. The V call is TRBV6-1, the J call TRBJ1-4; D not certain. This CDR3 has 18 residues. Germline CDR1 MNHNS, CDR2 SASEGT. Trimming left V 2 bases short and J 0 bases short, with 16 bases between. This CDR3 is CASSESGPIYATNEKLFF. The CDR3, as DNA: TGTGCCAGCAGTGAAAGTGGACCGATATATGCAACTAATGAAAAACTGTTTTTT.

V is TRBV5-6 and J is TRBJ2-7; no definite D call. Germline CDR1 SGHDT, CDR2 YYEEEE. Trimming stripped 1 base from V and 5 bases from J, with 4 bases between. The CDR3 runs to 11 residues. CDR3 in amino acids: CASSLSHEQYF. In DNA form, the CDR3 reads TGTGCCAGCAGCTTGAGCCACGAGCAGTACTTC.

This chain connects TRBV11-2 to TRBJ1-1; unclear D gene. Germline-derived CDR1 and CDR2 are SGHAT and FQNNGV. Trimming left V 0 bases short and J 2 bases short, with 10 bases between. This CDR3 spans 15 amino acids. In DNA form, the CDR3 reads TGTGCCAGCAGCTTAGAGAGGACGGAAAACACTGAAGCTTTCTTT. Translating gives CASSLERTENTEAFF.

In DNA, the CDR3 is TGTGCCAGCGTGGCAGAGGGCACGAACGAGCAGTACTTC. Translation gives CASVAEGTNEQYF. The V and J genes are TRBV6-6 and TRBJ2-7, with a tentative D call TRBD2 (5 bases). Trimming left V 8 bases short and J 5 bases short, with 16 bases between. The CDR3 is made up of 13 amino acids. In germline, CDR1 is MNHNY, CDR2 SVGAGI (reference sequence).

The chain combines TRBV29-1 with TRBJ2-1, with 9 bases fitting TRBD1. The CDR3 sequence is 15 residues long. The J segment lost 3 bases and the V segment lost 2 bases, leaving 5 bases of the junction unmatched. The germline gives CDR1 SQVTM, CDR2 ANQGSEA. The CDR3 nucleotides read TGCAGCGTTGAACCGCGGGGACAGGGCTACAATGAGCAGTTCTTC. Protein sequence: CSVEPRGQGYNEQFF.

The chain couples TRBV6-6 to TRBJ2-1; perhaps TRBD1 as D (6 bases). The CDR3 length is 15 residues. V was clipped by 6 bases and J by 0 bases, with 12 bases between them. Germline CDR1 is MNHNY and CDR2 is SVGAGI (reference sequence). This CDR3 reads CASSPDSSSYNEQFF. The DNA for the CDR3 is TGTGCCAGCAGCCCGGACAGTAGCTCCTACAATGAGCAGTTCTTC.

The V call is TRBV7-9, the J call TRBJ2-1; maybe TRBD2 (6 bases). V was cut by 5 bases and J by 6 bases, with 20 bases left in between. This CDR3 region has 16 residues. The germline V gene encodes CDR1 SEHNR and CDR2 FQNEAQ (reference sequence). DNA of the CDR3: TGTGCCAGCAGCGCGCTGGGGACTCCCTCCCCCAATGAGCAGTTCTTC. This gives the protein CASSALGTPSPNEQFF.

This sequence joins TRBV5-5 and TRBJ2-3; a possible D gene is TRBD2 (5 bases). Looked up from germline, CDR1 is SGHKS and CDR2 is YYEKEE (reference sequence). The CDR3 contains 14 residues. The V end was cut by 2 bases, the J end by 2 bases, with 9 bases between. This chain's CDR3 is CASSFSGDTDTQYF. The CDR3 region has the DNA TGTGCCAGCAGCTTCTCCGGGGACACAGATACGCAGTATTTT.

The V gene is TRBV9, the J gene TRBJ2-7; no definite D call. Trimming removed 4 bases at V and 3 bases at J, with 11 bases between. There are 13 residues in the CDR3. CDR1 is SGDLS and CDR2 is YYNGEE in the germline V gene. CDR3 amino acids: CASSPGRIYEQYF. The CDR3 nucleotides read TGTGCCAGCAGCCCAGGACGGATCTACGAGCAGTACTTC.

The chain joins TRBV19 to TRBJ2-7; D uncertain. Trimming shortened V by 2 bases and J by 2 bases, and 13 bases separated the two germline ends. The CDR3 contains 15 residues. Germline loops: CDR1 LNHDA, CDR2 SQIVND (reference sequence). DNA for the CDR3: TGTGCCAGTAGTATAACTAACAGAGTTACCTACGAGCAGTACTTC. It encodes CASSITNRVTYEQYF. Looking up the rest from reference TRBV19 and TRBJ2-7 gives the full variable domain: DGGITQSPKYLFRKEGQNVTLSCEQNLNHDAMYWYRQDPGQGLRLIYYSQIVNDFQKGDIAEGYSVSREKKESFPLTVTSAQKNPTAFYLCASSITNRVTYEQYFGPGTRLTVT.

The V gene is TRBV4-1, the J gene TRBJ2-1; D ambiguous. Germline CDR1 and CDR2: MGHRA and YSYEKL. The CDR3 is 16 amino acids. Trimming took off 2 bases at V and 4 bases at J, with 15 bases between the two ends. Written as DNA, the CDR3 is TGCGCCAGCAGCCAATTAAATACCGATTCATACAATGAGCAGTTCTTC. This translates into CASSQLNTDSYNEQFF.

This clone was seen just once. V gene TRBV11-2 combines with J gene TRBJ2-3; unclear D gene. The V end lost 3 bases, the J end lost 3 bases, and 4 bases lay between the germline ends. The CDR3 loop spans 12 amino acids. The germline CDR1 and CDR2 sequences are SGHAT and FQNNGV. In nucleotides, the CDR3 is TGTGCCAGCAGCTTCGGGACAGATACGCAGTATTTT. As protein: CASSFGTDTQYF.

V gene TRBV30 combines with J gene TRBJ2-3; 7 positions agree with TRBD1. In germline, CDR1 is GTSNPN, CDR2 SVGIG (reference sequence). V dropped 4 bases and J dropped 1; count of bases not matched to a gene: 2. The CDR3 covers 13 residues. This CDR3 reads CAWTGGGTDTQYF. In DNA form, the CDR3 reads TGTGCCTGGACAGGGGGAGGCACAGATACGCAGTATTTT.

This chain links TRBV7-9 with TRBJ2-1; the match to TRBD2 covers 10 bases. Germline V CDR1 and CDR2: SEHNR, FQNEAQ (reference sequence). There are 14 residues in the CDR3. Unmatched junction bases numbered 1, after V lost 5 bases and J lost 3 bases. The CDR3 coding sequence is TGTGCCAGCAGCCCTAGCGGGAGCTACAATGAGCAGTTCTTC. Translated: CASSPSGSYNEQFF.

V is TRBV4-3 and J is TRBJ2-6, with D unresolved. The germline V and J ends were trimmed by 4 bases and 4 bases, with 8 bases remaining between them. CDR1 and CDR2 (germline): LGHNA, YSLEER. This CDR3 has 14 residues. The CDR3 sequence: CASSPFLGANVLTF. CDR3 in DNA: TGCGCCAGCAGCCCCTTCCTAGGGGCCAACGTCCTGACTTTC.